This T cell receptor (beta chain) was identified in a study of T cells in Graves' hyperthyroidism and ophthalmopathy (dated by TCRdb to the late 2010s). About the investigation overall: Peripheral blood was collected at initial diagnosis, before any treatment. The study also compared thyroid tissue and blood T-cell repertoires from over 5 Graves' hyperthyroidism patients. Whether ophthalmopathy could be predicted prospectively was tested in an independent validation cohort made up of roughly 19 hyperthyroidism patients plus 17 patients who later progressed to ophthalmopathy. The roughly 100 discovery patients were divided at random into training and test sets in a 7:3 ratio. To identify distinguishing TCR V-J signatures, a discovery cohort of some 100 patients was used, comprising approximately 40 with Graves' ophthalmopathy and some 60 with stable Graves' hyperthyroidism. Following sampling, methimazole starting at 30 mg daily was given to hyperthyroidism patients, and high-dose intravenous methylprednisolone was given to ophthalmopathy patients. The paper describes TCR Vbeta CDR3 sequencing of more than 120 peripheral blood samples, made up of 40 to 45 ophthalmopathy patients, some 76 hyperthyroidism patients and 17 progressor patients. The paper's findings and limits, for the study overall: Most expanded thyroid clonotypes (frequency above 0.001) were also found in blood, which suggests that blood repertoires may mirror thyroid immune responses. No statistical method was used to fix the sample size in advance, and group allocation was not hidden from the investigators. A 13 V-J signature model separated ophthalmopathy from stable hyperthyroidism, with approximately 87% sensitivity and 81% to 82% specificity in cross-validation and 80%/75% in testing. In validation, the model predicted progression to ophthalmopathy with just under 71% sensitivity and less than 75% specificity, a median of approximately 6.7 months before onset.

The germline V and J ends show losses of 3 bases and 1 base respectively, and no gene match explains 9 bases of the junction. The cysteine opens and the phenylalanine closes a CDR3 of 16 amino acids. Only the CDR3 DNA is retained, 48 bases long and in frame from the first base. The germline V gene (reference sequence) yields DFQATT for CDR1 and SNEGSKA for CDR2. Details on this clonotype: The specificity of this receptor is unknown. The input lacks base qualities; no much larger clone sits a single base away.

TCR beta CDR3 regions were amplified from RNA transcripts. A first-round RT-PCR of the TCR CDR3 used the HTBI primer set with the Qiagen OneStep RT-PCR kit. Libraries were constructed in a second round of multiplex PCR, after which size selection and purification were carried out. Libraries were sequenced paired-end with 100 bp reads on an Illumina HiSeq2000. The authors processed their data as follows. SOAPnuke was used to process the raw data, removing reads that contained adapters or uncalled bases, had a mean Phred below 15, or lacked an exact match to the constant primer or identifier. COPE v1.2.5 was used to merge the high-quality paired reads, and each unique nucleotide sequence was defined as a clonotype. MiTCR v1.1 was used to align clonotypes to the IMGT TRBV, TRBD and TRBJ reference segments. The analysis was restricted to V-J combinations with a frequency above 0.0001, which together covered 99.2% of the repertoires. A TCS score was defined as the ratio of F50 (clonal expansion) to E x V (chaos), with BLOSUM62-based TCRdist applied between CDR3 peptides within each V-J. Welch's t-statistics and random forest reduced roughly 500 V-J features to roughly 13, which were used in a naive Bayes classifier (R e1071). The public sequencing data were trimmed at Q25 with fastp and processed into clonotypes with MiXCR by TCRdb, which kept only in-frame beta chains. Each entry merges the rows of one CDR3 protein and shows their most common DNA and genes. It is TCRdb's table, rather than the study itself, that gives the V and J calls and clone size. This sample is represented by about 420,000 distinct CDR3 sequences; 15% to 18% of them were singletons. The top ten clones comprise almost 8% of the sample.

Stable Graves' hyperthyroidism was defined as the absence of progression to ophthalmopathy over 18 months of follow-up. Hyperthyroidism patients were newly diagnosed, had a disease duration of under 2 months, and were aged 18 to 65 years. Patients with uncontrolled infections, other autoimmune diseases, pregnancy or lactation were excluded. Diagnoses relied on clinical symptoms, serum thyroxine and TRAb, thyroid ultrasound and orbital computed tomography. PBMCs were isolated from approximately 10 ml of fresh peripheral blood by Ficoll-Paque density gradient centrifugation. Trizol reagent was used to extract total RNA, and RNA quality was then checked on an Agilent 2100 Bioanalyzer.

The chain is encoded by TRBV20-1 joined to TRBJ2-7; TRBD2 matches 10 bases in the middle. The sequencing sample was made of blood. The source of this sequence is a woman younger than 35 with Graves' hyperthyroidism. Here the CDR3 is given as CSARLGLAGDSYEQYF. The DNA sequence is as follows: TGCAGTGCTAGGTTGGGGCTAGCGGGAGATTCCTACGAGCAGTACTTC.